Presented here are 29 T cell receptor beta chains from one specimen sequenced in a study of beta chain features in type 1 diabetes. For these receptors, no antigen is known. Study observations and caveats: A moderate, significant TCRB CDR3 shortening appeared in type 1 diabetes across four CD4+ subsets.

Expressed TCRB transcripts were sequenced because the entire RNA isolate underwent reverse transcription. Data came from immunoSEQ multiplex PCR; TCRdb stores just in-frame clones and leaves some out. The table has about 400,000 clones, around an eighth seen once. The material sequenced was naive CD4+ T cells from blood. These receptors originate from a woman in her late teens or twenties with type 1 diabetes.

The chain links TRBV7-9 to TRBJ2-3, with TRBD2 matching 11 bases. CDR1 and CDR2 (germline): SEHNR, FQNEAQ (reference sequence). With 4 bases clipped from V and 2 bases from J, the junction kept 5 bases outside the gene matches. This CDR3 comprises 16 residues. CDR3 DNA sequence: TGTGCCAGCAGCTACCGACTAGCGGGGACCACAGATACGCAGTATTTT. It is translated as CASSYRLAGTTDTQYF.

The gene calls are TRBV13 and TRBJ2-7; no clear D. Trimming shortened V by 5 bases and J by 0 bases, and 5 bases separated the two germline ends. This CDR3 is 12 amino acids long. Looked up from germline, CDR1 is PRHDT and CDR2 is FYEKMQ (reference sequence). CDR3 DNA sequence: TGTGCCAGCAGCATCAGCTCCTACGAGCAGTACTTC. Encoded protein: CASSISSYEQYF.

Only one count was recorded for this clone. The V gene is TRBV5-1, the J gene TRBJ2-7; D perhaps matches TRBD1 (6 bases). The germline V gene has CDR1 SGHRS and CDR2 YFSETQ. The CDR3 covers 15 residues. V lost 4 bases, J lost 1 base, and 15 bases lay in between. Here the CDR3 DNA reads TGCGCCAGCAGCCTCGGGACATGGGTTTCCTACGAGCAGTACTTC. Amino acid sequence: CASSLGTWVSYEQYF.

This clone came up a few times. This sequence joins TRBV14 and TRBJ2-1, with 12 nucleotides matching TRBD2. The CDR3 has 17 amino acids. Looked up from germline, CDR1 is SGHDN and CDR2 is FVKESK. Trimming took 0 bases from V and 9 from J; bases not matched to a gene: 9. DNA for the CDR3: TGTGCCAGCAGCCAAGAAGGAGGACTAGCGGGAATGGGTGAGCAGTTCTTC. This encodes CASSQEGGLAGMGEQFF.

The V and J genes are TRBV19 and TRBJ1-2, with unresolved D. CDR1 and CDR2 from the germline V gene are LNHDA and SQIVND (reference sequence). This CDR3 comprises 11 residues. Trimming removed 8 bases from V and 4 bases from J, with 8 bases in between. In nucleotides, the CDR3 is TGTGCCAGTGAGAACCTCTATGGCTACACCTTC. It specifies CASENLYGYTF.

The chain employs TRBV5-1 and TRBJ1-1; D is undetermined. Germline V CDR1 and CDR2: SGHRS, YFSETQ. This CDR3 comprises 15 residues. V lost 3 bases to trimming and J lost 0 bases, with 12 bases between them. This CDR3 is CASSSALAMNTEAFF. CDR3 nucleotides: TGCGCCAGCAGCTCGGCCCTAGCCATGAACACTGAAGCTTTCTTT.

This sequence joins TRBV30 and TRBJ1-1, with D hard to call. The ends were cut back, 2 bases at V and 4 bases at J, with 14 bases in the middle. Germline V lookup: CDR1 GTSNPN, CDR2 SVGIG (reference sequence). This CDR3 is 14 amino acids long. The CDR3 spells CAWSRLERVTEAFF. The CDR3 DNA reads TGTGCCTGGAGTCGCCTGGAGAGGGTCACTGAAGCTTTCTTT. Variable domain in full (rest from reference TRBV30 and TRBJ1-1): SQTIHQWPATLVQPVGSPLSLECTVEGTSNPNLYWYRQAAGRGLQLLFYSVGIGQISSEVPQNLSASRPQDRQFILSSKKLLLSDSGFYLCAWSRLERVTEAFFGQGTRLTVV.

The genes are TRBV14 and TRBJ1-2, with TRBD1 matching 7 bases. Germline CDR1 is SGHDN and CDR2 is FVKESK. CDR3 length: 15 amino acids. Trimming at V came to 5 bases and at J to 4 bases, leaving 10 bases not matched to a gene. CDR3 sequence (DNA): TGTGCCAGCAGCGCGAACAGGGGTTATAGCTATGGCTACACCTTC. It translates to CASSANRGYSYGYTF.

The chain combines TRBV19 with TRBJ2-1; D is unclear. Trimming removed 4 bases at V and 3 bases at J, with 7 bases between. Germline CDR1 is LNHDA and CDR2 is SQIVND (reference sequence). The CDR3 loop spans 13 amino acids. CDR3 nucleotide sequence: TGTGCCAGTAGTAACCGACTCTACAATGAGCAGTTCTTC. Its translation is CASSNRLYNEQFF.

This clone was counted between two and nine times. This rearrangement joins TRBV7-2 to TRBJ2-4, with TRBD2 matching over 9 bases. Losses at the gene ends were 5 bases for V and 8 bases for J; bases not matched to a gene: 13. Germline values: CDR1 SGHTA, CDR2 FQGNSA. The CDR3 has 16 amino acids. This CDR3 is CASSPGLAWNLDIQYF. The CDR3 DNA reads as TGTGCCAGCAGCCCCGGACTAGCGTGGAATTTGGACATTCAGTACTTC. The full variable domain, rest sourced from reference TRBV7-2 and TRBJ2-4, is GAGVSQSPSNKVTEKGKDVELRCDPISGHTALYWYRQSLGQGLEFLIYFQGNSAPDKSGLPSDRFSAERTGGSVSTLTIQRTQQEDSAVYLCASSPGLAWNLDIQYFGAGTRLSVL.

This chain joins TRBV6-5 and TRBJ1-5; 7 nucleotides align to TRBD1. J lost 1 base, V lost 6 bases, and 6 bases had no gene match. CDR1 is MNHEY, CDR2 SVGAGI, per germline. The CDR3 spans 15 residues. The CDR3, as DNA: TGTGCCAGCAGAAAGACAGGGATGAGCAATCAGCCCCAGCATTTT. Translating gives CASRKTGMSNQPQHF.

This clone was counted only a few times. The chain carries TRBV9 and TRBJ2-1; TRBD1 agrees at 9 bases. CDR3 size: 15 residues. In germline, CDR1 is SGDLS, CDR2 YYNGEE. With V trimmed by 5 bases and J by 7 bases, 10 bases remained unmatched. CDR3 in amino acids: CASRDERTGANEQFF. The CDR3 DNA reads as TGTGCCAGCAGGGATGAAAGGACAGGGGCTAATGAGCAGTTCTTC.

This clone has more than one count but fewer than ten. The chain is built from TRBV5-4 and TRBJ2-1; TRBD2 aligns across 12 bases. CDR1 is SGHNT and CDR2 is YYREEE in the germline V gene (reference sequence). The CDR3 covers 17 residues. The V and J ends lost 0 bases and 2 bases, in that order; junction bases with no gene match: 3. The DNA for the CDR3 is TGTGCCAGCAGCTTGGCTAGCGGGGGGGCAGCCTACAATGAGCAGTTCTTC. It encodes CASSLASGGAAYNEQFF.

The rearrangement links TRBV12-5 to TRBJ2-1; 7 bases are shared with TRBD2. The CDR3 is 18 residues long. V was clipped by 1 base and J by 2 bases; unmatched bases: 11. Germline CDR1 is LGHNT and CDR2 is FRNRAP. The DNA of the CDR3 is TGTGCTAGTGGTTTGGCCCGGAGGGGACTAAAGCCCTACAATGAGCAGTTCTTC. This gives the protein CASGLARRGLKPYNEQFF. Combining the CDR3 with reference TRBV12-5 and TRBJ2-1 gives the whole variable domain DARVTQTPRHKVTEMGQEVTMRCQPILGHNTVFWYRQTMMQGLELLAYFRNRAPLDDSGMPKDRFSAEMPDATLATLKIQPSEPRDSAVYFCASGLARRGLKPYNEQFFGPGTRLTVL.

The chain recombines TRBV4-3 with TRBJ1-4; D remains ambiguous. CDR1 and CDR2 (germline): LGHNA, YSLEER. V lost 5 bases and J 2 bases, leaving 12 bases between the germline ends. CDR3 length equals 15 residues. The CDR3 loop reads CASSYRHLTNEKLFF. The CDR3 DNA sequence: TGCGCCAGCAGCTACCGACATCTGACTAATGAAAAACTGTTTTTT.

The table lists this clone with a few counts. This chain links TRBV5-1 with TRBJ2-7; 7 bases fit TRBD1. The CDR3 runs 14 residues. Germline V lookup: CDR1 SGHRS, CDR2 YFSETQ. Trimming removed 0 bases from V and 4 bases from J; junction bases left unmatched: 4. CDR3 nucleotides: TGCGCCAGCAGCTTGGAAGGGGGCGGTTACGAGCAGTACTTC. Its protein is CASSLEGGGYEQYF.

Here the CDR3 DNA reads TGTGCCAGCAGCGTAGGAGGCCAGGGGAGGAACACTGAAGCTTTCTTT. Translating gives CASSVGGQGRNTEAFF. The J gene is TRBJ1-1, the V gene TRBV9, with D tentatively TRBD1 (6 bases). Germline V gene data show CDR1 as SGDLS and CDR2 as YYNGEE. The CDR3 is 16 residues long. V was clipped by 0 bases and J by 1 base, with 13 bases between them.

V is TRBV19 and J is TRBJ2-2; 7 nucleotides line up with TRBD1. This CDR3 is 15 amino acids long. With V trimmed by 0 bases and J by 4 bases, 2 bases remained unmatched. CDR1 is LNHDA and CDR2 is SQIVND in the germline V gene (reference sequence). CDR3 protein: CASSIEAGGTGELFF. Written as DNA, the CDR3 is TGTGCCAGTAGTATAGAGGCAGGGGGCACCGGGGAGCTGTTTTTT.

CDR3 coding DNA: TGTGCTAGTGCCACGGGAGAGACCCAGTACTTC. Translation gives CASATGETQYF. The V and J genes are TRBV12-5 and TRBJ2-5; D call uncertain. The V end was cut by 7 bases, the J end by 4 bases, with 7 bases between. CDR1 is LGHNT and CDR2 is FRNRAP in the germline V gene. The CDR3 loop spans 11 amino acids.

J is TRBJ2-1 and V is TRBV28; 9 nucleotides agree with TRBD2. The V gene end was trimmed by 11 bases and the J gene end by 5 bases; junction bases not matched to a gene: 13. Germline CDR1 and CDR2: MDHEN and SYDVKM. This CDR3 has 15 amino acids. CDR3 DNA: TGTGCCGCAGCTGTGGCTAGCGGGAACCACAATGAGCAGTTCTTC. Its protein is CAAAVASGNHNEQFF. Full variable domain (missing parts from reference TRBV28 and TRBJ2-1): DVKVTQSSRYLVKRTGEKVFLECVQDMDHENMFWYRQDPGLGLRLIYFSYDVKMKEKGDIPEGYSVSREKKERFSLILESASTNQTSMYLCAAAVASGNHNEQFFGPGTRLTVL.

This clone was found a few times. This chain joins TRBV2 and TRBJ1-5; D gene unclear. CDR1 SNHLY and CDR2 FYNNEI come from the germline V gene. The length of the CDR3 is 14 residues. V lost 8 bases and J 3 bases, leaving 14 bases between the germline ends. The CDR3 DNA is TGTGCCAGCGGTCGCAGCGTCCCCAATCAGCCCCAGCATTTT. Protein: CASGRSVPNQPQHF.

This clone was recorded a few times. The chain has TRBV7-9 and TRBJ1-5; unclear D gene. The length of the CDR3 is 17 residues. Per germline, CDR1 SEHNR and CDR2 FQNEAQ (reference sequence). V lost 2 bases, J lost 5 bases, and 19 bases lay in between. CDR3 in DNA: TGTGCCAGCAGCTTAAGCTCGTGGAACCGGAGCTATCAGCCCCAGCATTTT. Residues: CASSLSSWNRSYQPQHF.

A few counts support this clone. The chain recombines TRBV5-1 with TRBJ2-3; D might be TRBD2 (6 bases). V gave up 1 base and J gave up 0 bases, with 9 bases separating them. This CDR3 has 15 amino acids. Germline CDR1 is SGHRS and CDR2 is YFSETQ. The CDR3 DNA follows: TGCGCCAGCAGCTTGAGCGCGGGAAGCACAGATACGCAGTATTTT. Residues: CASSLSAGSTDTQYF.

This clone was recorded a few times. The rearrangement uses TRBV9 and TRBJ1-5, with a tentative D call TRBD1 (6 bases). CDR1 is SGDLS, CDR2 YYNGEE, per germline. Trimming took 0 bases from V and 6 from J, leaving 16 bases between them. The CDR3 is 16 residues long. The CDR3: CASSVGPNRVGQPQHF. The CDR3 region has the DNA TGTGCCAGCAGCGTAGGCCCAAACAGGGTGGGTCAGCCCCAGCATTTT.

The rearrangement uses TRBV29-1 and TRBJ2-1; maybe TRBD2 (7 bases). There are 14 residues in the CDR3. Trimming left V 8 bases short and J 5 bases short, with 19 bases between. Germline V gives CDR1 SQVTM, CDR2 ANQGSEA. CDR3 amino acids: CSTRRGGPHNEQFF. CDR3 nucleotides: TGCAGCACCCGGAGGGGGGGCCCCCACAATGAGCAGTTCTTC.

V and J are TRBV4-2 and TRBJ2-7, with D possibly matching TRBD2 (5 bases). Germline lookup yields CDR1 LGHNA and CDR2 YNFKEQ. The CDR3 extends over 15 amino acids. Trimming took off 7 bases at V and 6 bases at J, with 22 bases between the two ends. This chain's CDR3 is CASTPDDLAGREQYF. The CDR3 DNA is TGTGCCAGCACCCCAGACGATCTAGCCGGCCGCGAGCAGTACTTC.

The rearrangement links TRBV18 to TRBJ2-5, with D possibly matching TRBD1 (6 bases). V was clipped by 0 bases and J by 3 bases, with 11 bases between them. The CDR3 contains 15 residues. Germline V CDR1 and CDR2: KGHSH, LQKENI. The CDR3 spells CASSPPGRGKETQYF. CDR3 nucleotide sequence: TGTGCCAGCTCACCACCGGGCAGGGGTAAAGAGACCCAGTACTTC.

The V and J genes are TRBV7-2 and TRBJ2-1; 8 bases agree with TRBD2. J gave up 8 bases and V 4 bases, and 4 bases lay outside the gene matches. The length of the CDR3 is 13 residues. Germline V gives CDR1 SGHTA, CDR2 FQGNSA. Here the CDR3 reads CASSWTSFYEQFF. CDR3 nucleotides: TGTGCCAGCAGCTGGACTAGCTTCTATGAGCAGTTCTTC.

CDR3 sequence: CASSLDRGEAADTQYF. The CDR3 DNA reads TGTGCCAGCAGCTTGGACAGGGGGGAGGCGGCAGATACGCAGTATTTT. The gene calls are TRBV5-6 and TRBJ2-3, with TRBD1 matching 8 bases. V gave up 0 bases and J gave up 4 bases; unmatched junction bases: 7. The CDR3 length is 16 residues. Germline lookup yields CDR1 SGHDT and CDR2 YYEEEE. Full variable domain (remainder filled in from reference TRBV5-6 and TRBJ2-3): DAGVTQSPTHLIKTRGQQVTLRCSPKSGHDTVSWYQQALGQGPQFIFQYYEEEERQRGNFPDRFSGHQFPNYSSELNVNALLLGDSALYLCASSLDRGEAADTQYFGPGTRLTVL.